One and the same sample provided the 32 T cell receptor beta chains below, sequenced in a study of blood T cell repertoires in COVID-19. Assay used: immunoSEQ multiplex PCR; TCRdb lists only in-frame clones, some missing. The sample includes fewer than 350,000 clones, 65% to 90% of them seen just once. What was sequenced was peripheral blood. These receptors originate from a woman in her 70s with COVID-19, enrolled during active disease.

The chain uses TRBV7-9 and TRBJ1-1; D unresolved. V lost 1 base to trimming and J lost 3 bases, with 12 bases between them. CDR3 length: 15 amino acids. Germline CDR1 and CDR2: SEHNR and FQNEAQ (reference sequence). In nucleotides, the CDR3 is TGTGCCAGCAGCTTAGTTTCGGGAAGGGACACTGAAGCTTTCTTT. Protein product: CASSLVSGRDTEAFF.

This clone was picked up one time. The V call is TRBV29-1, the J call TRBJ1-4; 8 nucleotides match TRBD1. The CDR3 spans 13 residues. The trim removed 5 bases at V and 8 bases at J, leaving 7 bases unmatched. In germline, CDR1 is SQVTM, CDR2 ANQGSEA. The CDR3 loop reads CSVPGQGMEKLFF. The CDR3 DNA reads TGCAGCGTTCCTGGACAGGGAATGGAAAAACTGTTTTTT.

V gene TRBV9 combines with J gene TRBJ1-4; a weak D match, TRBD1 (6 bases). Germline V gene data show CDR1 as SGDLS and CDR2 as YYNGEE. The CDR3 covers 16 residues. The V end was cut by 4 bases, the J end by 0 bases, with 13 bases between. The CDR3 nucleotides read TGTGCCAGCAGCCCCACCCGGACAGCAACTAATGAAAAACTGTTTTTT. The encoded protein is CASSPTRTATNEKLFF.

This clone was counted between two and nine times. The chain links TRBV6-5 to TRBJ1-5; perhaps TRBD1 as D (5 bases). Germline V gene lookup returns CDR1 MNHEY and CDR2 SVGAGI. The V end lost 5 bases, the J end lost 6 bases, and 17 bases lay between the germline ends. CDR3 length: 15 amino acids. The CDR3 DNA is TGTGCCAGCAGTATAGGACCCCACCAGGGTCAGCCCCAGCATTTT. As protein: CASSIGPHQGQPQHF.

V is TRBV18 and J is TRBJ2-7; 7 bases agree with TRBD1. Germline V CDR1 and CDR2: KGHSH, LQKENI. V trimming: 2 bases; J trimming: 1 base; junction bases outside the gene matches: 2. The CDR3 sequence is 14 residues long. This CDR3 is CASSPETGSYEQYF. The CDR3 DNA reads as TGTGCCAGCTCACCAGAGACAGGGTCCTACGAGCAGTACTTC.

The chain recombines TRBV5-4 with TRBJ2-5, with 7 nucleotides matching TRBD1. The CDR3 sequence is 14 residues long. J gave up 5 bases and V 6 bases, and 10 bases lay outside the gene matches. Germline V lookup: CDR1 SGHNT, CDR2 YYREEE (reference sequence). The CDR3 nucleotides are TGTGCCAGCACACATCAGGGGGAGATGGAGACCCAGTACTTC. It translates to CASTHQGEMETQYF.

This chain uses TRBV6-1 with TRBJ1-2; D not certain. The CDR3 is 15 amino acids. V was clipped by 3 bases and J by 5 bases, with 16 bases between them. The V gene's germline CDR1 is MNHNS and CDR2 SASEGT. CDR3 protein: CASSDPYTGTYGYTF. CDR3 nucleotides: TGTGCCAGCAGTGACCCATACACGGGAACTTATGGCTACACCTTC.

The rearrangement joins TRBV7-9 to TRBJ2-3; unclear D gene. There are 12 residues in the CDR3. V was clipped by 5 bases and J by 5 bases, with 8 bases between them. In germline, CDR1 is SEHNR, CDR2 FQNEAQ (reference sequence). This chain's CDR3 is CASSAPRDTQYF. In DNA form, the CDR3 reads TGTGCCAGCAGCGCCCCCAGAGATACGCAGTATTTT.

The chain couples TRBV15 to TRBJ1-2; no clear D. The ends were cut back, 5 bases at V and 6 bases at J, with 10 bases in the middle. Germline CDR1 and CDR2: LNHNV and YYDKDF (reference sequence). The CDR3 extends over 12 amino acids. The CDR3 is CATSRGLDGYTF. The CDR3 DNA reads TGTGCCACCAGCCGGGGTTTAGATGGCTACACCTTC.

This rearrangement joins TRBV18 to TRBJ1-1, with TRBD1 matching over 7 bases. After removal of 3 bases from V and 6 bases from J, the junction contained 7 bases not matched to a gene. The CDR3 consists of 14 residues. Germline V gene sequence: CDR1 KGHSH, CDR2 LQKENI. This chain's CDR3 is CASSPGDRTAEAFF. The CDR3 DNA follows: TGTGCCAGCTCACCGGGGGACAGAACTGCTGAAGCTTTCTTT.

The V and J genes are TRBV5-4 and TRBJ1-2; 7 bases are a match to TRBD1. CDR3 length: 13 amino acids. The germline CDR1 and CDR2 sequences are SGHNT and YYREEE (reference sequence). Trimming removed 6 bases from V and 3 bases from J; junction bases left unmatched: 5. CDR3 sequence: CASTLDRDYGYTF. The DNA of the CDR3 is TGTGCCAGCACCCTTGACAGGGACTATGGCTACACCTTC.

The chain couples TRBV9 to TRBJ1-5, with D possibly being TRBD1 (5 bases). Between the trimmed V and J ends, which lost 0 bases and 7 bases, there was a span of 8 bases. CDR3 length: 13 amino acids. Germline V lookup: CDR1 SGDLS, CDR2 YYNGEE. CDR3 nucleotides: TGTGCCAGCAGCGTAGAGGAGGGGCAGCCCCAGCATTTT. Translated: CASSVEEGQPQHF. The whole variable domain, filled in from reference TRBV9 and TRBJ1-5, reads DSGVTQTPKHLITATGQRVTLRCSPRSGDLSVYWYQQSLDQGLQFLIQYYNGEERAKGNILERFSAQQFPDLHSELNLSSLELGDSALYFCASSVEEGQPQHFGDGTRLSIL.

The J gene is TRBJ2-1, the V gene TRBV3-1 (or the pseudogene TRBV3-2), with D maybe TRBD2 (6 bases). V was cut by 6 bases and J by 6 bases, with 6 bases left in between. The CDR3 length is 11 residues. Germline CDR1 and CDR2: LGHDT and YNNKEL (reference sequence). In DNA form, the CDR3 reads TGTGCCAGCAGGGGAGGCAATGAGCAGTTCTTC. Protein: CASRGGNEQFF.

The V call is TRBV18, the J call TRBJ2-7, with D perhaps TRBD2 (6 bases). CDR3 size: 12 residues. In germline, CDR1 is KGHSH, CDR2 LQKENI. The V end was cut by 3 bases, the J end by 6 bases, with 9 bases between. The DNA for the CDR3 is TGTGCCAGCTCACCGTCCGGGGGCGAGCAGTACTTC. Protein: CASSPSGGEQYF.

The chain joins TRBV9 to TRBJ2-3; TRBD1 agrees at 7 bases. The J segment lost 2 bases and the V segment lost 1 base, leaving 7 bases of the junction unmatched. Looked up from germline, CDR1 is SGDLS and CDR2 is YYNGEE. This CDR3 comprises 16 residues. For the CDR3, the DNA is TGTGCCAGCAGCGTAACGGGACAGTCCTTCACAGATACGCAGTATTTT. It yields the protein CASSVTGQSFTDTQYF.

The chain joins TRBV15 to TRBJ2-1; 13 bases fit TRBD2. The ends lost 5 bases at V and 7 bases at J; junction bases unmatched: 8. CDR1 LNHNV and CDR2 YYDKDF come from the germline V gene (reference sequence). The CDR3 totals 16 residues. The chain's CDR3 is CATSPPTSGGANEQFF. The CDR3 DNA sequence: TGTGCCACCAGCCCCCCTACTAGCGGGGGGGCTAATGAGCAGTTCTTC.

This chain joins TRBV3-1 (or the pseudogene TRBV3-2) and TRBJ2-5, with D perhaps TRBD2 (6 bases). Trimming removed 0 bases at V and 12 bases at J, with 8 bases between. Germline V CDR1 and CDR2: LGHDT, YNNKEL (reference sequence). The CDR3 is made up of 11 amino acids. CDR3 sequence (DNA): TGTGCCAGCAGCCAAGATCGGGGGAAGTACTTC. Protein sequence: CASSQDRGKYF.

The chain combines TRBV3-1 (or the pseudogene TRBV3-2) with TRBJ2-2; 8 bases are shared with TRBD2. Germline V gives CDR1 LGHDT, CDR2 YNNKEL (reference sequence). The CDR3 runs to 18 residues. V lost 1 base to trimming and J lost 7 bases; unmatched junction nucleotides: 14. CDR3: CASSQVLRGGLRSGELFF. CDR3 nucleotide sequence: TGTGCCAGCAGCCAAGTTTTGCGCGGGGGGCTTCGAAGCGGGGAGCTGTTTTTT.

This clone was seen once. CDR3 protein: CASSPGGTEAFF. The CDR3 DNA sequence: TGTGCCAGCAGCCCAGGGGGGACTGAAGCTTTCTTT. The rearrangement links TRBV13 to TRBJ1-1; 7 bases align to TRBD1. Germline CDR1 reads PRHDT; CDR2 reads FYEKMQ (reference sequence). V shed 5 bases and J 5 bases; nucleotides not matched to a gene: 2. The CDR3 is 12 amino acids.

This clone appeared once. This chain links TRBV11-3 with TRBJ2-5; 10 bases agree with TRBD1. In germline, CDR1 is SGHNT, CDR2 YENEEA. This CDR3 comprises 15 residues. The trim removed 5 bases at V and 4 bases at J, leaving 7 bases unmatched. The CDR3 DNA sequence: TGTGCCAGCAGCCAGGGGGACAGGGGTGGAGAGACCCAGTACTTC. Translated: CASSQGDRGGETQYF.

The chain employs TRBV2 and TRBJ1-2; D perhaps matches TRBD1 (5 bases). Trimming cost V 0 bases and J 2 bases, with 10 bases left between them. Germline lookup yields CDR1 SNHLY and CDR2 FYNNEI. The CDR3 is 15 amino acids. The CDR3 nucleotides read TGTGCCAGCAGTGAAGCGCTTCAGGGAAACTATGGCTACACCTTC. It specifies CASSEALQGNYGYTF.

This rearrangement joins TRBV28 to TRBJ1-1, with a possible D match to TRBD1 (6 bases). This CDR3 has 16 residues. In germline, CDR1 is MDHEN, CDR2 SYDVKM. V lost 2 bases to trimming and J lost 6 bases, with 19 bases between them. In DNA form, the CDR3 reads TGTGCCAGCAGTTTAAGCGGGGGCGCAGGATGGGCTGAAGCTTTCTTT. Its translation: CASSLSGGAGWAEAFF. The variable domain in full, completed from reference TRBV28 and TRBJ1-1, reads DVKVTQSSRYLVKRTGEKVFLECVQDMDHENMFWYRQDPGLGLRLIYFSYDVKMKEKGDIPEGYSVSREKKERFSLILESASTNQTSMYLCASSLSGGAGWAEAFFGQGTRLTVV.

This clone was seen only once. This rearrangement joins TRBV4-1 to TRBJ1-5, with 8 bases aligning to TRBD1. J gave up 7 bases and V 0 bases, and 5 bases lay outside the gene matches. CDR1 and CDR2 (germline): MGHRA, YSYEKL. The CDR3 spans 15 residues. CDR3 loop: CASSQDRTGGQPQHF. CDR3 nucleotide sequence: TGCGCCAGCAGCCAAGATCGAACAGGGGGACAGCCCCAGCATTTT.

The chain is built from TRBV28 and TRBJ1-1; D call uncertain. The germline V gene has CDR1 MDHEN and CDR2 SYDVKM. Trimming removed 3 bases at V and 1 base at J, with 9 bases between. This CDR3 contains 14 residues. CDR3 DNA sequence: TGTGCCAGCAGTTTTGAACAGACGAACACTGAAGCTTTCTTT. Protein: CASSFEQTNTEAFF.

The chain is built from TRBV6-6 and TRBJ1-5; D might be TRBD1 (5 bases). The CDR3 length is 14 residues. The ends were cut back, 4 bases at V and 3 bases at J, with 10 bases in the middle. The germline V gene encodes CDR1 MNHNY and CDR2 SVGAGI (reference sequence). The CDR3 sequence is CASSFLDTNQPQHF. In nucleotides, the CDR3 is TGTGCCAGCAGTTTCCTGGACACCAATCAGCCCCAGCATTTT.

In DNA, the CDR3 is TGTGCCAGCAGCCCCTGGGGCACCACCCAAGAGACCCAGTACTTC. It yields the protein CASSPWGTTQETQYF. V is TRBV3-1 (or the pseudogene TRBV3-2) and J is TRBJ2-5, with D possibly TRBD1 on 5 matching bases. This CDR3 contains 15 residues. Trimming shortened V by 4 bases and J by 1 base, and 13 bases separated the two germline ends. The germline V gene has CDR1 LGHDT and CDR2 YNNKEL (reference sequence).

The chain uses TRBV18 and TRBJ1-6; TRBD1 matches 7 bases. CDR1 is KGHSH, CDR2 LQKENI, per germline. The trim removed 3 bases at V and 8 bases at J, leaving 7 bases unmatched. CDR3 length: 15 residues. The chain's CDR3 is CASSPGTGVDSPLHF. CDR3 bases: TGTGCCAGCTCACCGGGCACAGGGGTCGATTCACCCCTCCACTTT.

The table lists this clone with a count of one. The chain has TRBV7-8 and TRBJ1-6; unclear D gene. V was clipped by 0 bases and J by 5 bases, with 17 bases between them. Germline V gene sequence: CDR1 SGHVS, CDR2 FQNEAQ. The CDR3 is 18 residues long. The CDR3 nucleotides are TGTGCCAGCAGCTTAGCGCCCGCTCGAGGGAACAATAATTCACCCCTCCACTTT. This codes for CASSLAPARGNNNSPLHF. The full variable domain, its missing parts supplied by reference TRBV7-8 and TRBJ1-6, is GAGVSQSPRYKVAKRGQDVALRCDPISGHVSLFWYQQALGQGPEFLTYFQNEAQLDKSGLPSDRFFAERPEGSVSTLKIQRTQQEDSAVYLCASSLAPARGNNNSPLHFGNGTRLTVT.

The J gene is TRBJ1-2, the V gene TRBV28, with D possibly TRBD1 on 5 matching bases. Deletions cut 5 bases from V and 3 bases from J, with 10 bases between. The germline gives CDR1 MDHEN, CDR2 SYDVKM. This CDR3 is 13 amino acids long. The CDR3 region is CASSDQGYYGYTF. The CDR3 coding sequence is TGTGCCAGCAGTGATCAGGGCTACTATGGCTACACCTTC.

This clone has a single count. The chain uses TRBV30 and TRBJ1-1; unclear D gene. Germline CDR1 and CDR2: GTSNPN and SVGIG (reference sequence). Trimming stripped 5 bases from V and 0 bases from J, with 7 bases between. This CDR3 region has 12 residues. The CDR3 sequence is CAWGVMNTEAFF. The CDR3 DNA reads as TGTGCCTGGGGAGTCATGAACACTGAAGCTTTCTTT.

The chain uses TRBV6-5 and TRBJ1-3; 7 bases agree with TRBD1. Germline-derived CDR1 and CDR2 are MNHEY and SVGAGI. CDR3 size: 15 residues. Unmatched junction bases numbered 3, after V lost 0 bases and J lost 4 bases. In DNA form, the CDR3 reads TGTGCCAGCAGTTACTCGGGACAGAGAGGAAACACCATATATTTT. Translation gives CASSYSGQRGNTIYF.

This chain links TRBV6-1 with TRBJ1-2; weak D call: TRBD1 (5 bases). Trimming left V 2 bases short and J 8 bases short, with 9 bases between. The length of the CDR3 is 12 residues. Germline CDR1 reads MNHNS; CDR2 reads SASEGT. CDR3 amino acids: CASSESGNGYTF. As DNA, the CDR3 is TGTGCCAGCAGTGAATCAGGGAACGGCTACACCTTC.